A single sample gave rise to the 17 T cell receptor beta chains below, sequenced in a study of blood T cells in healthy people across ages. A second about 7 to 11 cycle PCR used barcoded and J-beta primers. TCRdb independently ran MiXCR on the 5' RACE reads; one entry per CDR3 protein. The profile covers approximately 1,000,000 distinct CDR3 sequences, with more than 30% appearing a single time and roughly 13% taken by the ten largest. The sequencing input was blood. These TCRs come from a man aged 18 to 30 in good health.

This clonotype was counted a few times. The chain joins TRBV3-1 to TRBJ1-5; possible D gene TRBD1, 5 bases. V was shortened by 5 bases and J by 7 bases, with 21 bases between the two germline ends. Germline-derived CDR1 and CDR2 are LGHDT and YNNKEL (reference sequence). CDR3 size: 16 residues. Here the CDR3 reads CASSSQPFSGDQPQHF. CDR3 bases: TGTGCCAGCAGCTCGCAACCTTTCTCCGGGGACCAGCCCCAGCATTTT.

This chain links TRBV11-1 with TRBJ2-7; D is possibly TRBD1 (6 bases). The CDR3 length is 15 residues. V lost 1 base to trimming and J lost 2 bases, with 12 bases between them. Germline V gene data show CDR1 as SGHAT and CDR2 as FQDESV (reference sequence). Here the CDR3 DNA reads TGTGCCAGCAGCTTAGATTCCAGGACAGCCTACGAGCAGTACTTC. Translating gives CASSLDSRTAYEQYF.

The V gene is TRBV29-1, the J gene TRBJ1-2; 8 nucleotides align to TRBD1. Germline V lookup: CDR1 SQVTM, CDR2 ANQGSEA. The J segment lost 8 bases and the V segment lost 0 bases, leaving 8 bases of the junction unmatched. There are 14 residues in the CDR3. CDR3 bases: TGCAGCGTTGAAGACCCGGACAGGGCAGGGGGCTACACCTTC. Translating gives CSVEDPDRAGGYTF.

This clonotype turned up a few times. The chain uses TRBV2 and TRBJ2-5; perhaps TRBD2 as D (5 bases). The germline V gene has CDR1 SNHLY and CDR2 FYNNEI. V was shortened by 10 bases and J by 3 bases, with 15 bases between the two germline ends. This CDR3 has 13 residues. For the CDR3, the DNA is TGTGCCATCAGACGGTCCGGGGAAGAGACCCAGTACTTC. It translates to CAIRRSGEETQYF. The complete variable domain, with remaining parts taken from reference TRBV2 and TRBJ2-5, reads EPEVTQTPSHQVTQMGQEVILRCVPISNHLYFYWYRQILGQKVEFLVSFYNNEISEKSEIFDDQFSVERPDGSNFTLKIRSTKLEDSAMYFCAIRRSGEETQYFGPGTRLLVL.

The CDR3 here is CSARDGTEYGYTF. CDR3 nucleotides: TGCAGTGCTAGAGATGGGACGGAGTATGGCTACACCTTC. The V gene is TRBV20-1, the J gene TRBJ1-2, with D perhaps TRBD1 (5 bases). The CDR3 has 13 amino acids. Germline CDR1 and CDR2: DFQATT and SNEGSKA (reference sequence). V gave up 0 bases and J gave up 5 bases, with 10 bases separating them.

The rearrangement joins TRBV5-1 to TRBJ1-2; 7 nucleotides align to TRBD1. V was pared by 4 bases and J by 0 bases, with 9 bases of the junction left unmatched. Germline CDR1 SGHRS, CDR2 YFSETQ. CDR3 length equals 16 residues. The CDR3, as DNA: TGCGCCAGCAGCATCACCGGGACAGCTGCTAACTATGGCTACACCTTC. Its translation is CASSITGTAANYGYTF.

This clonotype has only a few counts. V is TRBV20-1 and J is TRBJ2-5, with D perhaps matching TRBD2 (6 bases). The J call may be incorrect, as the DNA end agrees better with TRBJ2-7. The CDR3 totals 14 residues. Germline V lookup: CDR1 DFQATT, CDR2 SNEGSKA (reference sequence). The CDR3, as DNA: TGCAGTGCTAGGGGGGGAACCGACACCTACGAGCAGTACTTC. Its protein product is CSARGGTDTYEQYF.

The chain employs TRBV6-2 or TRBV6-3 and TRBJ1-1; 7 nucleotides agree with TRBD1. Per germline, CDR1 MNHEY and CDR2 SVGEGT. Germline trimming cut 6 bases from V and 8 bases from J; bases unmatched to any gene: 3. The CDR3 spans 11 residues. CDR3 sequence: CASRRTGEAFF. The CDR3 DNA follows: TGTGCCAGCAGAAGGACAGGAGAAGCTTTCTTT.

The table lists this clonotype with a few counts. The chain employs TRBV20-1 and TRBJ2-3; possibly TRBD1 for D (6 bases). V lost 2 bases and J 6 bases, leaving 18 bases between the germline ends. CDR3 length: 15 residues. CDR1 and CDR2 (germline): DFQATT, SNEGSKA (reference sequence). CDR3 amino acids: CSARPTPPGADTQYF. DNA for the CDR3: TGCAGTGCTAGACCTACTCCTCCAGGGGCGGATACGCAGTATTTT.

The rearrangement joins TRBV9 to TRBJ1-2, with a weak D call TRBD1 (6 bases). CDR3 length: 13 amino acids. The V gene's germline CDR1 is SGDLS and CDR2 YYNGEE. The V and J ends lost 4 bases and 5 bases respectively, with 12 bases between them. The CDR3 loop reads CASSRTAFYGYTF. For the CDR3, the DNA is TGTGCCAGCAGCCGGACAGCGTTTTATGGCTACACCTTC.

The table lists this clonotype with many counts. In DNA form, the CDR3 reads TGTGCCACCCGACTAGCGGGGGGCGATACGCAGTATTTT. Translated, it gives CATRLAGGDTQYF. The chain uses TRBV28 and TRBJ2-3, with 13 bases lining up with TRBD2. Germline assignment: CDR1 MDHEN and CDR2 SYDVKM. The V and J ends lost 10 bases and 6 bases, in that order; junction bases with no gene match: 4. The CDR3 consists of 13 residues.

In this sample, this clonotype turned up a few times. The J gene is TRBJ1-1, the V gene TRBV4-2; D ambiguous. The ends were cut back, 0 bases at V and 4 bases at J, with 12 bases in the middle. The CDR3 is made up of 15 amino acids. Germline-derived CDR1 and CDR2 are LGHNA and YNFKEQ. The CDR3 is CASSQEEGRGTEAFF. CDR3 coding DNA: TGTGCCAGCAGCCAAGAGGAGGGTCGGGGCACTGAAGCTTTCTTT.

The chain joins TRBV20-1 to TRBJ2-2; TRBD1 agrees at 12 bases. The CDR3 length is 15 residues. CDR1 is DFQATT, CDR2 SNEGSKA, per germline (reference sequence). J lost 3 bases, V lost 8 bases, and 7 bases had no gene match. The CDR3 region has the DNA TGCAGTACGAAGGGACAGGGGGCGGACACCGGGGAGCTGTTTTTT. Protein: CSTKGQGADTGELFF.

This CDR3 reads CASSQGTITGGVYNEQFF. In DNA, the CDR3 is TGTGCCAGCAGCCAAGGGACTATAACAGGAGGGGTGTACAATGAGCAGTTCTTC. The rearrangement links TRBV4-2 to TRBJ2-1; TRBD2 might be the D (6 bases). The germline V gene encodes CDR1 LGHNA and CDR2 YNFKEQ. The CDR3 contains 18 residues. V was pared by 1 base and J by 4 bases, with 20 bases between.

The CDR3 sequence is CASSYSRGTGNTIYF. CDR3 DNA: TGTGCCAGCAGTTACTCAAGGGGTACCGGAAACACCATATATTTT. The chain has TRBV6-5 and TRBJ1-3, with D perhaps matching TRBD1 (5 bases). The germline V gene has CDR1 MNHEY and CDR2 SVGAGI. The CDR3 has 15 amino acids. V lost 0 bases, J lost 4 bases, and 10 bases lay in between.

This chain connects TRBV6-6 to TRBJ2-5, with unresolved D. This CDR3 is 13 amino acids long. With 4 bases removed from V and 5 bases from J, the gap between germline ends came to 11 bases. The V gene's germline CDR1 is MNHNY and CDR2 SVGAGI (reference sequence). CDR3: CASSFRQMETQYF. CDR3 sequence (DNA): TGTGCCAGCAGTTTTCGGCAGATGGAGACCCAGTACTTC.

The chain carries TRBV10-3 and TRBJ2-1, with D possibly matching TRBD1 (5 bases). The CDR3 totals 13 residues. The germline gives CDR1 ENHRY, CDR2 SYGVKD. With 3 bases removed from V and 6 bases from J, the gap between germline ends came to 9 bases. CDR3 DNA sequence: TGTGCCATCAGTGAAGGGGCCAGCAATGAGCAGTTCTTC. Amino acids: CAISEGASNEQFF.